One and the same sample provided the 10 T cell receptor beta chains below, sequenced in a study of control samples from healthy donors and cancer patients. The protocol was immunoSEQ multiplex PCR, while the TCRdb copy is restricted to in-frame clones and leaves out a portion. The sample records some 130,000 clones, roughly 92% being singletons. Sequences were obtained from blood. Receptors were obtained from a man aged 18 to 29 in good health.

The J gene is TRBJ2-5, the V gene TRBV5-5; no firm D call. The CDR3 covers 13 residues. Germline CDR1 reads SGHKS; CDR2 reads YYEKEE (reference sequence). Trimming shortened V by 4 bases and J by 0 bases, and 7 bases separated the two germline ends. The CDR3 region is CASSIIYQETQYF. CDR3 nucleotides: TGTGCCAGCAGCATTATTTACCAAGAGACCCAGTACTTC.

The V call is TRBV7-6, the J call TRBJ2-3, with TRBD2 matching over 8 bases. Germline V lookup: CDR1 SGHVS, CDR2 FNYEAQ. The CDR3 runs 15 residues. Trimming cost V 4 bases and J 3 bases; bases outside gene matches: 6. The chain's CDR3 is CASSSTGTSTDTQYF. In nucleotides, the CDR3 is TGTGCCAGCAGCTCTACCGGGACTAGTACAGATACGCAGTATTTT.

The V gene is TRBV5-1, the J gene TRBJ2-1; D remains ambiguous. The CDR3 loop spans 12 amino acids. V gave up 0 bases and J gave up 9 bases, with 7 bases separating them. Germline V gene lookup returns CDR1 SGHRS and CDR2 YFSETQ. In nucleotides, the CDR3 is TGCGCCAGCAGCTTGGTCGACGGTGAGCAGTTCTTC. Protein sequence: CASSLVDGEQFF.

Comments on this clone: The sample carries other DNA sequences with the same CDR3. The DNA of the CDR3 is TGTGCCAGCAGTGAAAGAGGGGACTATGGCTACACCTTC. It specifies CASSERGDYGYTF. This chain connects TRBV6-1 to TRBJ1-2; perhaps TRBD1 as D (5 bases). CDR1 and CDR2 from the germline V gene are MNHNS and SASEGT. CDR3 length equals 13 residues. V lost 2 bases, J lost 3 bases, and 7 bases lay in between.

The count of this clone is one. The gene calls are TRBV20-1 and TRBJ2-1, with unresolved D. Germline V lookup: CDR1 DFQATT, CDR2 SNEGSKA (reference sequence). The CDR3 is made up of 11 amino acids. Trimming removed 6 bases at V and 6 bases at J, with 9 bases between. The CDR3 DNA is TGCAGTGCCTTAGGCACCAATGAGCAGTTCTTC. This gives the protein CSALGTNEQFF.

This chain links TRBV9 with TRBJ2-3; weak D call: TRBD2 (6 bases). The V gene lost 3 bases and the J gene lost 8 bases, with 13 bases spanning the gap. CDR1 is SGDLS and CDR2 is YYNGEE in the germline V gene. The CDR3 extends over 13 amino acids. The CDR3 loop is CASSGPTGGTQYF. In nucleotides, the CDR3 is TGTGCCAGCAGCGGACCGACCGGGGGTACGCAGTATTTT.

The rearrangement links TRBV20-1 to TRBJ2-5; D ambiguous. The CDR3 spans 12 residues. CDR1 and CDR2 (germline): DFQATT, SNEGSKA (reference sequence). V was cut by 3 bases and J by 2 bases, with 7 bases left in between. DNA for the CDR3: TGCAGTGCTAGTCGGTTTCAAGAGACCCAGTACTTC. Residues: CSASRFQETQYF.

The V gene is TRBV30, the J gene TRBJ2-7; 10 bases fit TRBD1. Germline V CDR1 and CDR2: GTSNPN, SVGIG (reference sequence). The CDR3 covers 15 residues. Trimming cost V 0 bases and J 4 bases; bases outside gene matches: 6. The CDR3 nucleotides read TGTGCCTGGAGTGTAGGGCCGGGACAGGGGTACGAGCAGTACTTC. Encoded protein: CAWSVGPGQGYEQYF.

The rearrangement uses TRBV30 and TRBJ2-7; D is tentatively TRBD1 or TRBD2 (6 bases each). CDR1 is GTSNPN, CDR2 SVGIG, per germline (reference sequence). The V and J ends lost 3 bases and 1 base respectively, with 16 bases between them. This CDR3 spans 15 amino acids. In nucleotides, the CDR3 is TGTGCCTGGAGCCCTCTGGGGGGCCAATCCTACGAGCAGTACTTC. This gives the protein CAWSPLGGQSYEQYF.

This clone has a handful of counts. The chain employs TRBV2 and TRBJ2-2, with 11 bases aligning to TRBD2. Germline lookup yields CDR1 SNHLY and CDR2 FYNNEI. Trimming cost V 6 bases and J 7 bases; bases outside gene matches: 7. The CDR3 totals 15 residues. CDR3 loop: CASRAGTSGGGELFF. The CDR3 DNA reads TGTGCCAGCAGGGCCGGGACTAGCGGCGGCGGGGAGCTGTTTTTT.